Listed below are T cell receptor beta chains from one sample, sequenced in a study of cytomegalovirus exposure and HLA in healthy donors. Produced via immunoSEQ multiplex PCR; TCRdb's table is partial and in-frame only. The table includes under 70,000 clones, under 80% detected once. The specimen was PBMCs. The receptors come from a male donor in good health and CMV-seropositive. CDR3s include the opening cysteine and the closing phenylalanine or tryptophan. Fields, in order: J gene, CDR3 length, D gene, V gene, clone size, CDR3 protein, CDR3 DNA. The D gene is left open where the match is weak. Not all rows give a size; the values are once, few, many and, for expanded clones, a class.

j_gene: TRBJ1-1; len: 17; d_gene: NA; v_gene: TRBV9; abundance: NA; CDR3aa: CASSALGAGYMNTEAFF; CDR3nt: TGTGCCAGCAGCGCCCTTGGGGCCGGATACATGAACACTGAAGCTTTCTTT
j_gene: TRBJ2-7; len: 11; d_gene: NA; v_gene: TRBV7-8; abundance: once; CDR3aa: CASSPSYEQYF; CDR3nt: TGTGCCAGCAGTCCATCCTACGAGCAGTACTTC
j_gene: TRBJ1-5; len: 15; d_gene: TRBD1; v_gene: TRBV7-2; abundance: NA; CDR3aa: CASSSTGWSNQPQHF; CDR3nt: TGTGCCAGCAGCTCGACAGGGTGGAGCAATCAGCCCCAGCATTTT
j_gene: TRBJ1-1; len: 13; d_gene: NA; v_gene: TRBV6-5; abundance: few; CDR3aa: CASFTGLGSEAFF; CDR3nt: TGTGCCAGTTTTACGGGACTAGGCTCCGAAGCTTTCTTT
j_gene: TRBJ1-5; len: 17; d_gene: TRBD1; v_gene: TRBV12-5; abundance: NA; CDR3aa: CASGLVLGDRGSQPQHF; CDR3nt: TGTGCTAGTGGTTTGGTACTCGGAGACAGGGGGAGTCAGCCCCAGCATTTT
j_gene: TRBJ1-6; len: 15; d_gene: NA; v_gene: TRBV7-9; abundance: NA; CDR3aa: CASSYAREGSSPLHF; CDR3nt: TGTGCCAGCAGCTACGCAAGGGAGGGCAGTTCACCCCTCCACTTT
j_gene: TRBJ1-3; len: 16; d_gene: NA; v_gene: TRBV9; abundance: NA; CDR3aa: CASSVATAFSGNTIYF; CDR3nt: TGTGCCAGCAGCGTAGCTACAGCTTTCTCTGGAAACACCATATATTTT
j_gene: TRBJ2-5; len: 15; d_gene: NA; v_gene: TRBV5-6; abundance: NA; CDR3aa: CASSGIQGPQETQYF; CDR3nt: TGTGCCAGCAGCGGAATACAGGGTCCCCAAGAGACCCAGTACTTC
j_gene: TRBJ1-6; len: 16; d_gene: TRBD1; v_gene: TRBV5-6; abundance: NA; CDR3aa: CASSLDRGLDNSPLHF; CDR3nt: TGTGCCAGCAGCTTGGACAGGGGGCTGGACAATTCACCCCTCCACTTT
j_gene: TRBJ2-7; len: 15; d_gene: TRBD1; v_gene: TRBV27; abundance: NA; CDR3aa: CASSSLGQASYEQYF; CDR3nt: TGTGCCAGCAGTTCCCTCGGACAGGCCTCCTACGAGCAGTACTTC
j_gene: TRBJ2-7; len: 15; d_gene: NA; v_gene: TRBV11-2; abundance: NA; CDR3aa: CASSLVGRGIDEQYF; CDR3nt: TGTGCCAGCAGCTTAGTAGGAAGGGGGATCGACGAGCAGTACTTC